A selection of T cell receptor beta chains follows, all from one sample in a study of CD8 T cells in Susac syndrome. MiXCR, applied by TCRdb to the immunoSEQ multiplex PCR reads, yields one record per CDR3 protein. The sample yields around 70,000 distinct CDR3 sequences, 90% to 95% seen once. Material for sequencing was CD8+ T cells from PBMCs. These receptors were taken from a human donor with multiple sclerosis. Both conserved end residues are part of each CDR3. The D gene is left open where the match is weak. Clone size appears in some rows only: once, few, many, or a class for an expanded clone.

V: TRBV27
D: TRBD2
size: .
J: TRBJ2-1
CDR3: CASSEVAGSSYNEQFF
DNA: TGTGCCAGCAGTGAAGTAGCGGGGAGCTCCTACAATGAGCAGTTCTTC

V: TRBV5-4
D: .
size: .
J: TRBJ2-7
CDR3: CASSLATEQYF
DNA: TGTGCCAGCAGCTTGGCGACCGAGCAGTACTTC

V: TRBV3-1
D: .
size: .
J: TRBJ2-3
CDR3: CASSQYDGTDTQYF
DNA: TGTGCCAGCAGCCAATACGATGGCACAGATACGCAGTATTTT

V: TRBV29-1
D: .
size: .
J: TRBJ1-2
CDR3: CSVEGRGGYTF
DNA: TGCAGCGTTGAAGGTAGGGGCGGCTACACCTTC

V: TRBV20-1
D: .
size: .
J: TRBJ2-3
CDR3: CSARAPYTDTQYF
DNA: TGCAGTGCTAGAGCCCCCTACACAGATACGCAGTATTTT

V: TRBV9
D: .
size: .
J: TRBJ2-7
CDR3: CASSVNWGSYEQYF
DNA: TGTGCCAGCAGCGTAAACTGGGGCTCCTACGAGCAGTACTTC

V: TRBV11-2
D: .
size: .
J: TRBJ2-7
CDR3: CASSLGGVTYEQYF
DNA: TGTGCCAGCAGCTTAGGAGGGGTTACCTACGAGCAGTACTTC

V: TRBV20-1
D: .
size: .
J: TRBJ2-1
CDR3: CSARDRGVGEDNEQFF
DNA: TGCAGTGCTAGAGATAGAGGAGTTGGCGAAGACAATGAGCAGTTCTTC

V: TRBV24-1
D: .
size: .
J: TRBJ2-7
CDR3: CATSDLSDEQYF
DNA: TGTGCCACCAGTGATTTATCCGACGAGCAGTACTTC

V: TRBV24-1
D: .
size: .
J: TRBJ2-1
CDR3: CATSGGSATYNEQFF
DNA: TGTGCCACCAGTGGAGGGTCCGCCACCTACAATGAGCAGTTCTTC

V: TRBV9
D: TRBD2
size: once
J: TRBJ2-5
CDR3: CASSVATSGSGETQYF
DNA: TGTGCCAGCAGCGTAGCGACTAGCGGGAGCGGAGAGACCCAGTACTTC

V: TRBV19
D: TRBD1
size: .
J: TRBJ2-7
CDR3: CASSTGTDEQYF
DNA: TGTGCCAGTAGTACCGGGACAGACGAGCAGTACTTC

V: TRBV6-5
D: .
size: .
J: TRBJ1-5
CDR3: CASSYSMPGELDQPQHF
DNA: TGTGCCAGCAGTTACTCGATGCCCGGGGAGCTGGATCAGCCCCAGCATTTT

V: TRBV27
D: .
size: .
J: TRBJ2-3
CDR3: CATFGGLGTDTQYF
DNA: TGTGCAACCTTCGGAGGTCTAGGCACAGATACGCAGTATTTT

V: TRBV6-5
D: TRBD2
size: .
J: TRBJ2-1
CDR3: CASSFGTSGDHSYNEQFF
DNA: TGTGCCAGCAGTTTCGGGACTAGCGGGGACCACTCCTACAATGAGCAGTTCTTC

V: TRBV27
D: TRBD2
size: .
J: TRBJ2-3
CDR3: CASSTGTSGADTQYF
DNA: TGTGCCAGCAGCACCGGGACTAGCGGGGCGGATACGCAGTATTTT

V: TRBV4-3
D: TRBD2
size: .
J: TRBJ2-3
CDR3: CASSQDLGTSGVADTQYF
DNA: TGCGCCAGCAGCCAAGACTTGGGCACTAGCGGGGTGGCAGATACGCAGTATTTT

V: TRBV30
D: .
size: .
J: TRBJ2-7
CDR3: CAWSFGGSPRYEQYF
DNA: TGTGCCTGGAGTTTTGGGGGCTCCCCCAGATACGAGCAGTACTTC

V: TRBV18
D: .
size: .
J: TRBJ2-3
CDR3: CASSPPLPTDTQYF
DNA: TGTGCCAGCTCACCACCTCTCCCCACAGATACGCAGTATTTT

V: TRBV6-2/TRBV6-3
D: .
size: .
J: TRBJ1-2
CDR3: CASSYSGTDFRLGYGYTF
DNA: TGTGCCAGCAGTTACTCCGGGACTGACTTTAGGCTTGGGTATGGCTACACCTTC

V: TRBV27
D: TRBD1
size: .
J: TRBJ2-2
CDR3: CASSTLTGDGELFF
DNA: TGTGCCAGCAGCACATTAACAGGGGATGGGGAGCTGTTTTTT

V: TRBV7-3
D: .
size: .
J: TRBJ2-5
CDR3: CASSLMPFGEQETQYF
DNA: TGTGCCAGCAGCTTAATGCCGTTTGGGGAACAAGAGACCCAGTACTTC

V: TRBV13
D: .
size: .
J: TRBJ2-1
CDR3: CASSLAGINNEQFF
DNA: TGTGCCAGCAGCTTGGCAGGAATTAACAATGAGCAGTTCTTC

V: TRBV7-9
D: TRBD2
size: .
J: TRBJ2-3
CDR3: CASSLGSGLAGSTDTQYF
DNA: TGTGCCAGCAGCTTAGGGTCCGGACTAGCGGGAAGCACAGATACGCAGTATTTT

V: TRBV13
D: TRBD1
size: .
J: TRBJ2-6
CDR3: CAVPGGAGANVLTF
DNA: TGTGCCGTACCAGGGGGCGCAGGGGCCAACGTCCTGACTTTC

V: TRBV10-3
D: TRBD1
size: .
J: TRBJ2-1
CDR3: CAIRPGTGNDNEQFF
DNA: TGTGCCATCAGGCCCGGGACAGGTAACGACAATGAGCAGTTCTTC

V: TRBV29-1
D: .
size: .
J: TRBJ2-7
CDR3: CSVGDPYEQYF
DNA: TGCAGCGTTGGGGATCCCTACGAGCAGTACTTC

V: TRBV20-1
D: .
size: once
J: TRBJ2-2
CDR3: CSAPYTDTGELFF
DNA: TGCAGTGCGCCATATACGGACACCGGGGAGCTGTTTTTT

V: TRBV5-6
D: TRBD1
size: .
J: TRBJ2-7
CDR3: CASSPAIQGTDYEQYF
DNA: TGTGCCAGCAGTCCCGCGATCCAGGGGACAGACTACGAGCAGTACTTC

V: TRBV30
D: .
size: once
J: TRBJ2-1
CDR3: CAYGPGTYNEQFF
DNA: TGTGCCTATGGCCCGGGAACGTACAATGAGCAGTTCTTC

V: TRBV19
D: TRBD2
size: .
J: TRBJ2-1
CDR3: CASGRLAGEQFF
DNA: TGTGCCAGTGGAAGACTAGCGGGTGAGCAGTTCTTC

V: TRBV3-1
D: .
size: .
J: TRBJ1-2
CDR3: CASSLTSSARYGYTF
DNA: TGTGCCAGCAGCCTGACAAGCTCCGCGAGGTATGGCTACACCTTC

V: TRBV20-1
D: TRBD2
size: .
J: TRBJ2-7
CDR3: CSALGLAGSYEQYF
DNA: TGCAGTGCTTTGGGACTAGCGGGCTCCTACGAGCAGTACTTC

V: TRBV7-9
D: .
size: .
J: TRBJ2-2
CDR3: CASSLALNTGELFF
DNA: TGTGCCAGCAGCTTAGCGCTTAACACCGGGGAGCTGTTTTTT

V: TRBV19
D: .
size: .
J: TRBJ2-1
CDR3: CASSISGASNEQFF
DNA: TGTGCCAGTAGTATATCAGGGGCCAGCAATGAGCAGTTCTTC

V: TRBV15
D: .
size: .
J: TRBJ1-5
CDR3: CATSPDSSNQPQHF
DNA: TGTGCCACCAGCCCTGACAGTAGCAATCAGCCCCAGCATTTT

V: TRBV20-1
D: .
size: .
J: TRBJ2-1
CDR3: CSASPGNTGLEQFF
DNA: TGCAGTGCTAGTCCCGGGAATACTGGACTTGAGCAGTTCTTC

V: TRBV5-1
D: TRBD1
size: once
J: TRBJ2-1
CDR3: CASSSGQGIYNEQFF
DNA: TGCGCCAGCAGCTCCGGACAGGGGATCTACAATGAGCAGTTCTTC

V: TRBV4-1
D: TRBD2
size: .
J: TRBJ2-7
CDR3: CASSQVFSGTDGYEQYF
DNA: TGCGCCAGCAGCCAAGTTTTCAGCGGGACGGACGGCTACGAGCAGTACTTC

V: TRBV28
D: .
size: .
J: TRBJ2-7
CDR3: CASSLVVTGYEQYF
DNA: TGTGCCAGCAGTTTAGTCGTCACAGGCTACGAGCAGTACTTC

V: TRBV9
D: TRBD1
size: .
J: TRBJ2-1
CDR3: CASSVGDRGDEQFF
DNA: TGTGCCAGCAGCGTAGGCGACAGGGGGGATGAGCAGTTCTTC

V: TRBV7-9
D: .
size: .
J: TRBJ1-2
CDR3: CASSLGPSYGYTF
DNA: TGTGCCAGCAGCTTGGGACCGTCCTATGGCTACACCTTC

V: TRBV12-3/TRBV12-4
D: .
size: .
J: TRBJ2-7
CDR3: CASSLGQLTYEQYF
DNA: TGTGCCAGCAGCCTTGGACAGCTAACCTACGAGCAGTACTTC

V: TRBV6-2/TRBV6-3
D: .
size: .
J: TRBJ1-2
CDR3: CASTSGDGYTF
DNA: TGTGCCAGCACCTCAGGCGACGGCTACACCTTC

V: TRBV28
D: .
size: .
J: TRBJ2-3
CDR3: CASSLLGPASTDTQYF
DNA: TGTGCCAGCAGTTTATTGGGACCTGCTAGCACAGATACGCAGTATTTT

V: TRBV12-3/TRBV12-4
D: .
size: .
J: TRBJ1-1
CDR3: CASSPGTPMNTEAFF
DNA: TGTGCCAGCAGTCCAGGGACACCCATGAACACTGAAGCTTTCTTT

V: TRBV4-2
D: .
size: .
J: TRBJ2-2
CDR3: CASSPYTGELFF
DNA: TGTGCCAGCAGCCCCTACACCGGGGAGCTGTTTTTT

V: TRBV27
D: TRBD2
size: .
J: TRBJ2-3
CDR3: CASNAGTSGADTQYF
DNA: TGTGCCAGCAACGCCGGGACTAGCGGCGCCGATACGCAGTATTTT